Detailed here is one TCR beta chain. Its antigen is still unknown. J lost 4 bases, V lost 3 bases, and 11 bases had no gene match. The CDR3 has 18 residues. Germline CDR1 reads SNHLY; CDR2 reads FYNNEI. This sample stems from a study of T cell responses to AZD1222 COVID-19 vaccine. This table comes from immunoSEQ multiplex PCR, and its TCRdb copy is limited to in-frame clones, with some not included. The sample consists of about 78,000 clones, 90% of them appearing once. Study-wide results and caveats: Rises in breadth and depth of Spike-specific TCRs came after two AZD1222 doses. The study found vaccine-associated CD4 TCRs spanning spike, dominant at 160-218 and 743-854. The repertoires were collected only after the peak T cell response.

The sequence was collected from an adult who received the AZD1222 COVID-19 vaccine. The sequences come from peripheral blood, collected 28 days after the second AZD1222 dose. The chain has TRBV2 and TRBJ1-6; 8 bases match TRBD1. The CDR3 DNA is TGTGCCAGCAGTGAGGGCAGGGGGCCTGGTAATTATAATTCACCCCTCCACTTT. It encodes CASSEGRGPGNYNSPLHF.